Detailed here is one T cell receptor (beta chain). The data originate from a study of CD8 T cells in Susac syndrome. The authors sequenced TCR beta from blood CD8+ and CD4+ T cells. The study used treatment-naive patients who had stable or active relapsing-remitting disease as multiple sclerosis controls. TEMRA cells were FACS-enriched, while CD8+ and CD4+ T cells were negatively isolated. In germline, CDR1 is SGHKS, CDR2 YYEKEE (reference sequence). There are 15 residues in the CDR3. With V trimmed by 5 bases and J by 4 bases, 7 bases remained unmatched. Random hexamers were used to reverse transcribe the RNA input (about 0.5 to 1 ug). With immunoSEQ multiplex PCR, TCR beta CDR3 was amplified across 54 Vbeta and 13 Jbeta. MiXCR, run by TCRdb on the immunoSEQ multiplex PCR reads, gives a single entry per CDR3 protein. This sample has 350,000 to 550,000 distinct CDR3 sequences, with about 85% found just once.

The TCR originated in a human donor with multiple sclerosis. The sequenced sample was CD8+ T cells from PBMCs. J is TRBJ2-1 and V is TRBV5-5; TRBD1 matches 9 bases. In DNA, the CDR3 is TGTGCCAGCAGGTTCGGGACAGGGAATTACAATGAGCAGTTCTTC. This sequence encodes CASRFGTGNYNEQFF.